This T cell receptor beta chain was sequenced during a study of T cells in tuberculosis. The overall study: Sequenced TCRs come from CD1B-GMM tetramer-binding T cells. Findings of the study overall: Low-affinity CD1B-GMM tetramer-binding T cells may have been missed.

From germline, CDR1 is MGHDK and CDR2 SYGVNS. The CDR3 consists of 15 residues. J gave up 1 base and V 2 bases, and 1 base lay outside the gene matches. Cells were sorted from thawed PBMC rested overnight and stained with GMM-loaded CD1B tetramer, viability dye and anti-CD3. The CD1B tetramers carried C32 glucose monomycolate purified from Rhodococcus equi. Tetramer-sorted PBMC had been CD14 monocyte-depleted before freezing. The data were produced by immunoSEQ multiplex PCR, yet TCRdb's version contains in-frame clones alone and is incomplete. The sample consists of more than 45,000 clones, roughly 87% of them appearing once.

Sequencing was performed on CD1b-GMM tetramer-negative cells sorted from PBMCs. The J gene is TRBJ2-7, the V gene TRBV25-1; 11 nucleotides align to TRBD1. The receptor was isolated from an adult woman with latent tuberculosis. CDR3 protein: CASSEGTGGSYEQYF. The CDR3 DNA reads TGTGCCAGCAGTGAAGGGACAGGGGGTTCCTACGAGCAGTACTTC.